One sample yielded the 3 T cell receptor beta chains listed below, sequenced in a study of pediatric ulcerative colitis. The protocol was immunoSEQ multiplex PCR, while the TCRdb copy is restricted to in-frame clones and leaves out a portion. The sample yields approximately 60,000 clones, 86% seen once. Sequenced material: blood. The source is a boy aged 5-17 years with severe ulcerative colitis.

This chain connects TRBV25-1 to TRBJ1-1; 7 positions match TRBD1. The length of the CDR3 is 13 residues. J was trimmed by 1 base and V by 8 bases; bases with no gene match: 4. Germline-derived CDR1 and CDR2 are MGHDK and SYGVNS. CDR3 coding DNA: TGTGCCAGCCAGGGACAGCGGAACACTGAAGCTTTCTTT. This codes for CASQGQRNTEAFF.

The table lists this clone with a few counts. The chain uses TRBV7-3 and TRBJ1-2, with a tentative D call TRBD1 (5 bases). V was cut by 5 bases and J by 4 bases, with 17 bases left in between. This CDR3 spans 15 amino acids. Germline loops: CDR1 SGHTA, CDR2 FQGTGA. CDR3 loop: CASSPRGGEAYGYTF. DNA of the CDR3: TGTGCCAGCAGCCCGCGTGGAGGGGAGGCCTATGGCTACACCTTC.

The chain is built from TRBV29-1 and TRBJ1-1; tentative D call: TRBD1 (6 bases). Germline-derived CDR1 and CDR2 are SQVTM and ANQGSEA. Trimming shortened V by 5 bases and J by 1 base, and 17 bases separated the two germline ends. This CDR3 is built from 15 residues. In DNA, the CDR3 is TGCAGCGTTCAGTGGCAGGGGCGAAAGAACACTGAAGCTTTCTTT. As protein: CSVQWQGRKNTEAFF.